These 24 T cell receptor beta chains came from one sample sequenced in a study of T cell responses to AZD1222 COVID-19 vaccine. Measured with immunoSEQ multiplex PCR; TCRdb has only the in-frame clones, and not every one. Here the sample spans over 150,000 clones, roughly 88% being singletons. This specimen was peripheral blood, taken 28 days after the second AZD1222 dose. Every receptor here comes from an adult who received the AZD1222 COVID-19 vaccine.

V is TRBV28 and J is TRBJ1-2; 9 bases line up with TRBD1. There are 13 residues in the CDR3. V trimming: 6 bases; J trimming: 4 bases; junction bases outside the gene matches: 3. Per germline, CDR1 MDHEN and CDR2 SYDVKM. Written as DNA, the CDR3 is TGTGCCAGCAGCCTGACAGGGGGCTATGGCTACACCTTC. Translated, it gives CASSLTGGYGYTF.

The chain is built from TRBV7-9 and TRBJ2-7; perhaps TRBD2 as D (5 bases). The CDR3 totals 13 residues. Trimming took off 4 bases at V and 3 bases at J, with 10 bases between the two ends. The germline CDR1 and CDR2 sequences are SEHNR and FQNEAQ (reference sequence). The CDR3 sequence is CASSYQEDYEQYF. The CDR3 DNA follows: TGTGCCAGCAGCTACCAGGAGGACTACGAGCAGTACTTC.

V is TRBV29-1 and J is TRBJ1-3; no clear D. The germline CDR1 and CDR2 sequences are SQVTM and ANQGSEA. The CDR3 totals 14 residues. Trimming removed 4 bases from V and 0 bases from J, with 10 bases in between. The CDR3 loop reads CSVGLGLSGNTIYF. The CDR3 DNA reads TGCAGCGTTGGGTTGGGCCTCTCTGGAAACACCATATATTTT.

CDR3 amino acids: CASSLERGTTDTQYF. The CDR3 DNA reads TGTGCCAGCAGCTTAGAAAGGGGGACGACAGATACGCAGTATTTT. The chain couples TRBV7-6 to TRBJ2-3, with a possible D match to TRBD1 (6 bases). Trimming cost V 1 base and J 3 bases, with 11 bases left between them. Germline V gives CDR1 SGHVS, CDR2 FNYEAQ. This CDR3 is built from 15 residues.

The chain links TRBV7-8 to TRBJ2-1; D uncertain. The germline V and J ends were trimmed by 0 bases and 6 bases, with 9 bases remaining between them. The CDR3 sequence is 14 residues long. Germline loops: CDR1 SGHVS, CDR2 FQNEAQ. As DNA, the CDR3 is TGTGCCAGCAGCTTAGCGGCAGGAAGCAATGAGCAGTTCTTC. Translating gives CASSLAAGSNEQFF.

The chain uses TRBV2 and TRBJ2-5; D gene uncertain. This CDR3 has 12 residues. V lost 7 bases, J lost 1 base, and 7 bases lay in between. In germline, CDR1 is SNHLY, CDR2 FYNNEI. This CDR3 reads CASTRVQETQYF. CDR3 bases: TGTGCCAGCACAAGGGTCCAAGAGACCCAGTACTTC. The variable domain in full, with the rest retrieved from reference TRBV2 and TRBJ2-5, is EPEVTQTPSHQVTQMGQEVILRCVPISNHLYFYWYRQILGQKVEFLVSFYNNEISEKSEIFDDQFSVERPDGSNFTLKIRSTKLEDSAMYFCASTRVQETQYFGPGTRLLVL.

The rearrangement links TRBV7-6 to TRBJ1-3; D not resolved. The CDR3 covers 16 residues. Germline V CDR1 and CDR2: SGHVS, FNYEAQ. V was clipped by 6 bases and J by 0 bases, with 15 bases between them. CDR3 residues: CASSMGGGNSGNTIYF. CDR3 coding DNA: TGTGCCAGCAGTATGGGCGGCGGGAACTCTGGAAACACCATATATTTT.

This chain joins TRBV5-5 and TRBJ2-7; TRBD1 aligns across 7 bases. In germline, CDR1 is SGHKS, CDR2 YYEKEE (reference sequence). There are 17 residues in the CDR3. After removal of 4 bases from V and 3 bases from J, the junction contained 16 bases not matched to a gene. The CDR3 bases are TGTGCCAGCAGCAGAGCCAACTGGGGACAGCAACTCTACGAGCAGTACTTC. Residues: CASSRANWGQQLYEQYF.

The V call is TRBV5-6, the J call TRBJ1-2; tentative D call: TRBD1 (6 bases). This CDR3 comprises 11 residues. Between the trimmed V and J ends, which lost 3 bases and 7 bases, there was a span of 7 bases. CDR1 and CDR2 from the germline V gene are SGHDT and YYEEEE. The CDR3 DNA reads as TGTGCCAGCAGCTCCAGGGGTGGCTACACCTTC. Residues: CASSSRGGYTF.

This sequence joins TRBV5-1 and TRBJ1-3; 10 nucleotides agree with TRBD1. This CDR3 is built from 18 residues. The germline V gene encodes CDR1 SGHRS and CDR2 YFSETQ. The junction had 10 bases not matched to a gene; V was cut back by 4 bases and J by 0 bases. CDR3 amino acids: CASSPRDRGLLSGNTIYF. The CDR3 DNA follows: TGCGCCAGCAGCCCCCGGGACAGGGGTCTTCTCTCTGGAAACACCATATATTTT.

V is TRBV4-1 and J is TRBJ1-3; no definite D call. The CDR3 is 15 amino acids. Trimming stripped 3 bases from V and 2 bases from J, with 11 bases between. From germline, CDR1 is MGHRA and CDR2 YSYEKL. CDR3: CASSQALGTGNTIYF. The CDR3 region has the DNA TGCGCCAGCAGCCAGGCGTTAGGGACTGGAAACACCATATATTTT.

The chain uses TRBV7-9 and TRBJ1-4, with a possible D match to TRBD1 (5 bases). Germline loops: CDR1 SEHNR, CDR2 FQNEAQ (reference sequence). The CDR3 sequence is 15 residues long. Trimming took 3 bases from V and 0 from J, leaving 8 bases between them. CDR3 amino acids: CASSFGGATNEKLFF. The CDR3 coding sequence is TGTGCCAGCAGCTTTGGGGGTGCAACTAATGAAAAACTGTTTTTT.

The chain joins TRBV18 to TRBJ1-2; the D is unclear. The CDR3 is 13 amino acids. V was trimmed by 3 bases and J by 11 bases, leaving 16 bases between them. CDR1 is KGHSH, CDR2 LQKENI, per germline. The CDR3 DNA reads TGTGCCAGCTCACCCGGACTAGGGTCGGCATACACCTTC. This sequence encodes CASSPGLGSAYTF. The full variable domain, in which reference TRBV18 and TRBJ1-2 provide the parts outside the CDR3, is NAGVMQNPRHLVRRRGQEARLRCSPMKGHSHVYWYRQLPEEGLKFMVYLQKENIIDESGMPKERFSAEFPKEGPSILRIQQVVRGDSAAYFCASSPGLGSAYTFGSGTRLTVV.

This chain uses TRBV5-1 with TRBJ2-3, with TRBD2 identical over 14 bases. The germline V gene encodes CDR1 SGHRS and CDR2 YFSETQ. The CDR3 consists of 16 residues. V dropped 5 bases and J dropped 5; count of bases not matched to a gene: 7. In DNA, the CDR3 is TGCGCCAGCAGTCAACCGGGACTAGCGGGGGTAGATACGCAGTATTTT. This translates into CASSQPGLAGVDTQYF.

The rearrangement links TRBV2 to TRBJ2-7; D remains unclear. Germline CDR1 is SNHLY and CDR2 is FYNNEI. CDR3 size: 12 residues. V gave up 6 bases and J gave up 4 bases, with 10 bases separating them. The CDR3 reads CASSKTEYEQYF. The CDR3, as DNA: TGTGCCAGCAGCAAGACGGAATACGAGCAGTACTTC.

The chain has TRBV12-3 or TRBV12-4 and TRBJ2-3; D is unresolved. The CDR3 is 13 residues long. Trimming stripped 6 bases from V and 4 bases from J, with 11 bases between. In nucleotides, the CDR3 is TGTGCCAGCAGCCTCCGGGTCCCAGATACGCAGTATTTT. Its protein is CASSLRVPDTQYF.

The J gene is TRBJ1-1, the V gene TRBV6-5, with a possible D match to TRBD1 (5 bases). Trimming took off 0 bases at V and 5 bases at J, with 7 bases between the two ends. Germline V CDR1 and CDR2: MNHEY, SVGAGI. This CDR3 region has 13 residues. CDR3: CASSYSGETEAFF. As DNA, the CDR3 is TGTGCCAGCAGTTACTCAGGGGAAACTGAAGCTTTCTTT.

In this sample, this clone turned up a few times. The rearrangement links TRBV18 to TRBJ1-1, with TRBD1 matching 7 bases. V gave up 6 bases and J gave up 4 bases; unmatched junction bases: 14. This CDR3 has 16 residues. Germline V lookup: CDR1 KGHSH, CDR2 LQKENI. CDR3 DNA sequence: TGTGCCAGCTCGCAAGGAAGACAGGGCTTGGGCACTGAAGCTTTCTTT. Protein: CASSQGRQGLGTEAFF.

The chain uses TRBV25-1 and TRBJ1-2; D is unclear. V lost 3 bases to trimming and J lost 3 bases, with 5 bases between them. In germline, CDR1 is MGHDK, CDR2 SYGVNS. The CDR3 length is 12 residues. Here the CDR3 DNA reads TGTGCCAGCAGTGAGGCCCACTATGGCTACACCTTC. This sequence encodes CASSEAHYGYTF.

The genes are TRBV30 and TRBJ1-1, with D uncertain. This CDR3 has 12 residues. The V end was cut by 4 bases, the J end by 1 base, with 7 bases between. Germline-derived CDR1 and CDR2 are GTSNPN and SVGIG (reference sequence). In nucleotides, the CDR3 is TGTGCCTGGAACCCGACGAACACTGAAGCTTTCTTT. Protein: CAWNPTNTEAFF. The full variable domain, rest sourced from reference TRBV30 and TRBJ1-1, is SQTIHQWPATLVQPVGSPLSLECTVEGTSNPNLYWYRQAAGRGLQLLFYSVGIGQISSEVPQNLSASRPQDRQFILSSKKLLLSDSGFYLCAWNPTNTEAFFGQGTRLTVV.

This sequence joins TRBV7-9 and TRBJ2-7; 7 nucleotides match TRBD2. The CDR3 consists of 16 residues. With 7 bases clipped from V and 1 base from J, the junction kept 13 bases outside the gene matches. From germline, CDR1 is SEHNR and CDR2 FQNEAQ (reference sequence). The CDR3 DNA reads TGTGCCAGCAACTCCCGTGGGGGGGGGATATCCTACGAGCAGTACTTC. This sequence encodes CASNSRGGGISYEQYF.

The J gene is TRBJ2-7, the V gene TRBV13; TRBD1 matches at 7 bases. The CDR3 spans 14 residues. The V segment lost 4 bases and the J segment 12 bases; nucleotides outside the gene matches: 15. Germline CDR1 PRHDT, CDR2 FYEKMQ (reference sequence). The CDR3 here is CASSSQGTAYNLYF. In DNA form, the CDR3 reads TGTGCCAGCAGCTCCCAGGGGACAGCCTATAATCTGTACTTC.

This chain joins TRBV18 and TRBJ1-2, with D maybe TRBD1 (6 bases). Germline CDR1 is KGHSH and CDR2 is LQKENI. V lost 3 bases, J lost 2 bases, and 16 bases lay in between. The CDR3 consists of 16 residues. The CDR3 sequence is CASSPEPRGRNYGYTF. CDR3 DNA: TGTGCCAGCTCACCGGAGCCAAGGGGGAGGAACTATGGCTACACCTTC.

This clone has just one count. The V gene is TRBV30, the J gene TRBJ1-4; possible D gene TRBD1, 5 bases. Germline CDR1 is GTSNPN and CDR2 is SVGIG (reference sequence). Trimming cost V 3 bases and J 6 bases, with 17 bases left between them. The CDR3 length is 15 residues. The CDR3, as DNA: TGTGCCTGGAGCTGGGGAGGGGCGGAGGATGAAAAACTGTTTTTT. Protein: CAWSWGGAEDEKLFF.